This is a list of T cell receptor beta chains from one sample in a study of radiotherapy plus CTLA-4 blockade in lung cancer. Here immunoSEQ multiplex PCR was the method, and the copy in TCRdb shows in-frame clones only, minus some. The sample has 75,000 to 100,000 clones, just over 85% seen once. The material sequenced was peripheral blood, taken from a patient treated with radiotherapy plus ipilimumab. The source of these receptors is a human donor with non-small cell lung cancer that progressed on radiotherapy plus ipilimumab. Each CDR3 is given with its conserved first and last residue. D genes are given only for firm matches. A row's size may be missing; if present it is once, few, many or a size class.

.	.	TRBV4-1	TRBJ1-2	TGTGCCAGCAGCCAAGATTCAGGGGATGGCTACACCTTC	CASSQDSGDGYTF
.	.	TRBV11-3	TRBJ2-7	TGTGCCAGCAGCTTCTCCGACCACGTGCAGTACTTC	CASSFSDHVQYF
TRBD1	once	TRBV19	TRBJ1-1	TGTACCAGTAGTATATCAACTGGGACAGGGCGGGAAGCTTTCTTT	CTSSISTGTGREAFF
.	.	TRBV2	TRBJ1-1	TGTGGCCAACGGGAAGGGGAGGCCACTGAAGCTTTCTTT	CGQREGEATEAFF
.	.	TRBV5-6	TRBJ2-1	TGTGCCACCGGAGGACGACAGATGCCCTCGTTCTTC	CATGGRQMPSFF
.	.	TRBV6-5	TRBJ1-2	TGTGCCAGCAGGCAACAGGGTGAAAGGAACTATGGCTACACCTTC	CASRQQGERNYGYTF
.	.	TRBV18	TRBJ1-5	TGTGCCAGCTCACTAGGGACGGGCAATCAGCCCCAGCATTTT	CASSLGTGNQPQHF
.	.	TRBV4-1	TRBJ1-4	TGCGCCAGCAGCCAAGGGGAGGGTTTTGAAAAACTGTTTTTT	CASSQGEGFEKLFF
.	.	TRBV18	TRBJ1-5	TGTGCCAGCTCACCAACGGAGAATAGCAATCAGCCCCAGCATTTT	CASSPTENSNQPQHF
.	.	TRBV6-1	TRBJ1-3	TGTGCCCACGGGGGCTACTCTGGAAACACCATATATTTT	CAHGGYSGNTIYF
TRBD1	.	TRBV19	TRBJ2-6	TGTGCCAGTAGCGAACCGACAGGGGGAACTGGGGCCAACGTCCTGACTTTC	CASSEPTGGTGANVLTF
TRBD1	.	TRBV7-3	TRBJ1-3	TGTGCCAGCAGCAAGGCACAGGGGCCCGGAAACACCATATATTTT	CASSKAQGPGNTIYF
.	.	TRBV5-4	TRBJ1-3	TGTGCCAGCAGCTTGGCCGGTGCAAGGGCTGGAAACACCATATATTTT	CASSLAGARAGNTIYF
.	.	TRBV2	TRBJ2-7	TGTGCCAGCAGTCCCCGGGACCTGCAGTACTTC	CASSPRDLQYF
.	.	TRBV10-3	TRBJ1-2	TGTGCCATCAGGGTTGATCATAAAACCGGCTACACCTTC	CAIRVDHKTGYTF
.	few	TRBV7-9	TRBJ1-2	TGTGCCAGCAGCGGGCAGGGAGGGAACTATGGCTACACCTTC	CASSGQGGNYGYTF
.	once	TRBV11-2	TRBJ2-7	TGTGCCAGCAGCTCGCTAAACAGGGCCTACGAGCAGTACTTC	CASSSLNRAYEQYF
.	.	TRBV2	TRBJ1-1	TGTGCCAGCAGTGAGCTGAACACTGAAGCTTTCTTT	CASSELNTEAFF
TRBD1	.	TRBV5-1	TRBJ2-5	TGCGCCAGCGCCATGGGACAGGGCGTGGGTGAGACCCAGTACTTC	CASAMGQGVGETQYF
TRBD2	once	TRBV7-9	TRBJ2-7	TGTGCCAGCAGCTACGGACTAGCGGGAGAAGGGTTGGATTACGAGCAGTACTTC	CASSYGLAGEGLDYEQYF
.	.	TRBV18	TRBJ2-3	TGTGCCAGCTCATCCTCGGGGGCCACAGATACGCAGTATTTT	CASSSSGATDTQYF
.	.	TRBV6-1	TRBJ2-3	TGTGCCAGCAGTGAAGAGGCCCTTAGCACAGATACGCAGTATTTT	CASSEEALSTDTQYF
.	.	TRBV19	TRBJ1-5	TGTGCCAGTAGGATACAGGGAAGTGACAATCAGCCCCAGCATTTT	CASRIQGSDNQPQHF
.	.	TRBV6-1	TRBJ1-4	TGTGCCAGCAGTGAGTTAGTTGGTAGCTCTCCAACTAATGAAAAACTGTTTTTT	CASSELVGSSPTNEKLFF
.	.	TRBV7-9	TRBJ2-6	TGTGCCAGCAGCCCACAGGGATCACTCTCTGGGGCCAACGTCCTGACTTTC	CASSPQGSLSGANVLTF
.	.	TRBV21-1	TRBJ1-2	TGTGCCAGCAGGGGGGGCAGGGGTTATGGCTACACCTTC	CASRGGRGYGYTF
.	.	TRBV7-8	TRBJ2-2	TGTGCCAGCAGCTTAGTGGGGGCAAGGACCGGGGAGCTGTTTTTT	CASSLVGARTGELFF
.	.	TRBV5-4	TRBJ2-7	TGTGCCAGCAGCTCGGGGGGCGGGACTTATTCCTACGAGCAGTACTTC	CASSSGGGTYSYEQYF
.	.	TRBV20-1	TRBJ2-7	TGCAGTGCTAGAGATCTTACCGAGCAGTACTTC	CSARDLTEQYF
.	.	TRBV7-9	TRBJ1-2	TGTGCCAGCAGCTTAGTCCGACAGCTAGACTATGGCTACACCTTC	CASSLVRQLDYGYTF
TRBD2	.	TRBV7-8	TRBJ2-7	TGTGCCAGCAGCGAGACCTTAGCGGGAGAGCAGTACTTC	CASSETLAGEQYF
.	.	TRBV30	TRBJ1-4	TGTGCCTGGAGGGAACAGTCTAATGAAAAACTGTTTTTT	CAWREQSNEKLFF
.	.	TRBV18	TRBJ2-5	TGTGCCAGCTCACCCGGGGAGACCCAGTACTTC	CASSPGETQYF
TRBD1	.	TRBV5-6	TRBJ1-3	TGTGCCAGCAGCCATGGGACAGGGGTCGGAAACACCATATATTTT	CASSHGTGVGNTIYF
TRBD2	once	TRBV6-1	TRBJ2-5	TGTGCCAGCAGTGCCGGGACTATACAAGAGACCCAGTACTTC	CASSAGTIQETQYF
.	.	TRBV6-6	TRBJ1-5	TGTGCCAGCAGTTACTCAGGTCAGGGTATAGGGCAGCCCCAGCATTTT	CASSYSGQGIGQPQHF
.	.	TRBV6-1	TRBJ1-2	TGTGCCAGCAGTGATCCGGCAGGAAGAAACTATGGCTACACCTTC	CASSDPAGRNYGYTF
TRBD1	.	TRBV30	TRBJ2-7	TGTGCCTGGGACCGGGACAGGGTTATTCGCGAGCAGTACTTC	CAWDRDRVIREQYF
.	.	TRBV6-6	TRBJ2-7	TGTGCCAGCAGCAGGGGACTATACTACGAGCAGTACTTC	CASSRGLYYEQYF
.	.	TRBV30	TRBJ1-2	TGTGCCTGGAGTTCACCGGGGGCCTATGGCTACACCTTC	CAWSSPGAYGYTF
.	.	TRBV7-3	TRBJ2-1	TGTGCCAGCAGCTTAGGGCGGGGTACTTACAATGAGCAGTTCTTC	CASSLGRGTYNEQFF
TRBD1	.	TRBV5-6	TRBJ1-1	TGTGCCAGCAGCCCTAAAGATAGAGACAGGGGCCGTCCTGTGTTT	CASSPKDRDRGRPVF
TRBD1	few	TRBV18	TRBJ1-2	TGTGCCAGCTCCGGCAGGGGGCTGAATGGCTACACCTTC	CASSGRGLNGYTF
TRBD2	.	TRBV5-4	TRBJ2-3	TGTGCCAGCAGCTTACCGGGACTAGCAGATACGCAGTATTTT	CASSLPGLADTQYF
TRBD2	.	TRBV5-1	TRBJ2-1	TGCGCCAGCAGCTTGGTAGCGGGAGTAGATAATGAGCAGTTCTTC	CASSLVAGVDNEQFF
TRBD2	.	TRBV5-1	TRBJ2-1	TGCGCCAGCAGCTTGTACGGTCCTAGCGGGAATTACAATGAGCAGTTCTTC	CASSLYGPSGNYNEQFF
.	.	TRBV9	TRBJ2-3	TGTGCCAGCAGCTCTAGACGGGAGATGGCAGATACGCAGTATTTT	CASSSRREMADTQYF
.	.	TRBV7-6	TRBJ1-2	TGTGCCAGCAGTCCGGGGGCTGGAGGCTACACCTTC	CASSPGAGGYTF
.	once	TRBV30	TRBJ1-4	TGTGCCTGGAGTGTACAGGGCAGTAATGAAAAACTGTTTTTT	CAWSVQGSNEKLFF
.	.	TRBV6-5	TRBJ2-7	TGTGCCAGCAGTTACAACCGGGCCACCTACGAGCAGTACTTC	CASSYNRATYEQYF
.	.	TRBV7-2	TRBJ2-1	TGTGCCAGCAGTCCCTATAGGAGCAGCGACTATGAGCAGTTCTTC	CASSPYRSSDYEQFF
.	.	TRBV5-1	TRBJ2-1	TGCGCCAGCAGCCCGGACAATTACAATGAGCAGTTCTTC	CASSPDNYNEQFF
TRBD2	.	TRBV7-8	TRBJ2-1	TGTGCCAGCAGCTCCAGACCGGGACTAGCGGACAATGAGCAGTTCTTC	CASSSRPGLADNEQFF
TRBD1	.	TRBV4-1	TRBJ2-7	TGCGCCAGCAGCCAAGGACAGGGCTCCTACGAGCAGTACTTC	CASSQGQGSYEQYF